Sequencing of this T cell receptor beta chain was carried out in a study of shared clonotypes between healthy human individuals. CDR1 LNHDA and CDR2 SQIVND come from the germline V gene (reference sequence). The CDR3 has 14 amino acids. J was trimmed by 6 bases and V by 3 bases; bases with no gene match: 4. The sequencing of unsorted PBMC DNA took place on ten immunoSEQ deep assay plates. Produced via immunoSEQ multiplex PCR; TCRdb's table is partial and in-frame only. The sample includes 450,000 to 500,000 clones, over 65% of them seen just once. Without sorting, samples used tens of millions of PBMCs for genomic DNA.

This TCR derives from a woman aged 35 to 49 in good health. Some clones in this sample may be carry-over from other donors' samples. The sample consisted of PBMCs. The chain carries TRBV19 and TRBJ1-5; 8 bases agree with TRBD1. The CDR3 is CASSIAGGPQPQHF. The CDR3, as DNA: TGTGCCAGTAGTATCGCAGGGGGCCCTCAGCCCCAGCATTTT.